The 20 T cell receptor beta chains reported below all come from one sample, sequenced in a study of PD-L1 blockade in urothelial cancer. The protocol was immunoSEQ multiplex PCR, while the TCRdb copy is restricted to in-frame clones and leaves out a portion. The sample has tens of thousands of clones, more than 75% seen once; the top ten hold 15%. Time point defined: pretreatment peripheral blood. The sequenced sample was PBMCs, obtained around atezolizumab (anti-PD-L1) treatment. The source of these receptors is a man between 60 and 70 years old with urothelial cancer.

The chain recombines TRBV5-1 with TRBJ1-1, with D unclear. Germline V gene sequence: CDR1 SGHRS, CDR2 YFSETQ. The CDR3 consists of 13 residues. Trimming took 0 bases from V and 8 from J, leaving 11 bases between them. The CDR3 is CASSLGPGTEAFF. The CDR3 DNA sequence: TGCGCCAGCAGCTTGGGGCCAGGCACCGAAGCTTTCTTT.

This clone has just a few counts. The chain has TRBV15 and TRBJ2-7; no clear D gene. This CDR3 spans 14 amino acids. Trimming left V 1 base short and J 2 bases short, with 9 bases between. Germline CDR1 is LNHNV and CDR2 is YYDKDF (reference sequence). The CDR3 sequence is CATSRGHSTYEQYF. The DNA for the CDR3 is TGTGCCACCAGCAGAGGCCACAGTACCTACGAGCAGTACTTC. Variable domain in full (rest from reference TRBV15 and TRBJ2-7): DAMVIQNPRYQVTQFGKPVTLSCSQTLNHNVMYWYQQKSSQAPKLLFHYYDKDFNNEADTPDNFQSRRPNTSFCFLDIRSPGLGDTAMYLCATSRGHSTYEQYFGPGTRLTVT.

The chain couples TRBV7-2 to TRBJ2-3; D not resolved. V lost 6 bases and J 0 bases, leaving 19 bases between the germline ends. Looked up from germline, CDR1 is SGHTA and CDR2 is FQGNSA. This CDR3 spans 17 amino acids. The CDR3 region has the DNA TGTGCCAGCAGTTCTATTCCAATGGAGATTAGCACAGATACGCAGTATTTT. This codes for CASSSIPMEISTDTQYF.

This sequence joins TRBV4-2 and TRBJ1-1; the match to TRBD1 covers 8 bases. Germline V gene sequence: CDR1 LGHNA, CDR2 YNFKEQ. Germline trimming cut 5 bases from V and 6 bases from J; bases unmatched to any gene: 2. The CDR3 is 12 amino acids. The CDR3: CASSGQGPEAFF. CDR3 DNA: TGTGCCAGCAGCGGACAGGGTCCTGAAGCTTTCTTT.

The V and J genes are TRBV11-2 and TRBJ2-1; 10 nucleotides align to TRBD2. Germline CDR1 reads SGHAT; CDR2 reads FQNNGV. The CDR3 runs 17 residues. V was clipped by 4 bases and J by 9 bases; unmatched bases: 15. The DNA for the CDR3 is TGTGCCAGCAGCTCCCACCCTTGGGCTAGCGGGGGTATTGAGCAGTTCTTC. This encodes CASSSHPWASGGIEQFF.

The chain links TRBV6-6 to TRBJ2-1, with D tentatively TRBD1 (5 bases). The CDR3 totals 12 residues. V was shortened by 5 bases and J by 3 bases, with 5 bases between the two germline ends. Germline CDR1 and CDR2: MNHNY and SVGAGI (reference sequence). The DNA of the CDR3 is TGTGCCAGCAGTGGACACTACAATGAGCAGTTCTTC. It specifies CASSGHYNEQFF.

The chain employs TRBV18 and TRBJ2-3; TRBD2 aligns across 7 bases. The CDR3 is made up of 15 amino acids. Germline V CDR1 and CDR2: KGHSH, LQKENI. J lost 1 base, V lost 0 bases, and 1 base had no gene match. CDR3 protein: CASSPPGGGTDTQYF. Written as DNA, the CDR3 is TGTGCCAGCTCACCACCGGGGGGGGGCACAGATACGCAGTATTTT.

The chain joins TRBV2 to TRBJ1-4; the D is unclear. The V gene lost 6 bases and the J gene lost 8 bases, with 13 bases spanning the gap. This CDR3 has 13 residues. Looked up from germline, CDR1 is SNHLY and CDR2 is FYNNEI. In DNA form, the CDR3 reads TGTGCCAGCAGCTCCAGGAGGGAGGAAAAACTGTTTTTT. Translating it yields CASSSRREEKLFF.

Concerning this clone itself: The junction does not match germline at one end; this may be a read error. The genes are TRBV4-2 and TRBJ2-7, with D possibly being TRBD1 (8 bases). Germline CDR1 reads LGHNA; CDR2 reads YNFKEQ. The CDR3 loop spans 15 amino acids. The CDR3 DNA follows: TGTGCCGGCAGCCGGGAGGATACAGGGGGAACGGGGCAGTACTTC. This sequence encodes CAGSREDTGGTGQYF.

The CDR3 nucleotides read TGCACCGAGGAGAGCGGTAGGAAACTGTTTTTT. This sequence encodes CTEESGRKLFF. This chain links TRBV1 with TRBJ1-4. TRBV1 is annotated as a pseudogene. CDR3 length equals 11 residues.

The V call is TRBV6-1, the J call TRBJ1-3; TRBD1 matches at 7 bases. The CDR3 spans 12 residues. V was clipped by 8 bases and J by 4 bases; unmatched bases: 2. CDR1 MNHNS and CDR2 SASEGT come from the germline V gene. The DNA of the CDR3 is TGTGCCAGCGGGACAGACGGAAACACCATATATTTT. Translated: CASGTDGNTIYF.

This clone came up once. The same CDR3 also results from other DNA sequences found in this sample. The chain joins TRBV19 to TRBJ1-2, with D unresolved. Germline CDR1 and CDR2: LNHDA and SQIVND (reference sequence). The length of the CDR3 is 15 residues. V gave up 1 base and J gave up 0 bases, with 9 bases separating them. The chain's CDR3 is CASSIVAEANYGYTF. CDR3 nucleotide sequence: TGTGCCAGTAGTATAGTTGCGGAAGCTAACTATGGCTACACCTTC.

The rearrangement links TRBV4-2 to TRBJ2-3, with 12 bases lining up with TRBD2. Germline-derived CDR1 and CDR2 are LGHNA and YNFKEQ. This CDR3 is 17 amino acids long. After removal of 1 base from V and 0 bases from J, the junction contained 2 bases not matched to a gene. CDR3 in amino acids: CASSQGLAGESTDTQYF. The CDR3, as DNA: TGTGCCAGCAGCCAAGGACTAGCGGGGGAAAGCACAGATACGCAGTATTTT.

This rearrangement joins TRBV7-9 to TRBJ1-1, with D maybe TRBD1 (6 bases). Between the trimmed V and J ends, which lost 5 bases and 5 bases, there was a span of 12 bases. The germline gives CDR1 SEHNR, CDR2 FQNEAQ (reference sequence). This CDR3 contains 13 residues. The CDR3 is CASSPAGETEAFF. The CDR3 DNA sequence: TGTGCCAGCAGCCCGGCAGGGGAGACTGAAGCTTTCTTT.

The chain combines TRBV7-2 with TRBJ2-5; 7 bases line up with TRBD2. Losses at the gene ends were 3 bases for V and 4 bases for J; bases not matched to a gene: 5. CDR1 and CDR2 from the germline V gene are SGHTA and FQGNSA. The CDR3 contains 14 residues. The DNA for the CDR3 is TGTGCCAGCAGCTTTGGACTAGTTGTAGAGACCCAGTACTTC. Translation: CASSFGLVVETQYF.

Written as DNA, the CDR3 is TGTGCCTGGAACTCACTAGCGGGGGGCCGGGAGACCCAGTACTTC. This sequence encodes CAWNSLAGGRETQYF. The V and J genes are TRBV30 and TRBJ2-5; TRBD2 matches 12 bases. The length of the CDR3 is 15 residues. With 4 bases clipped from V and 5 bases from J, the junction kept 8 bases outside the gene matches. CDR1 is GTSNPN and CDR2 is SVGIG in the germline V gene (reference sequence).

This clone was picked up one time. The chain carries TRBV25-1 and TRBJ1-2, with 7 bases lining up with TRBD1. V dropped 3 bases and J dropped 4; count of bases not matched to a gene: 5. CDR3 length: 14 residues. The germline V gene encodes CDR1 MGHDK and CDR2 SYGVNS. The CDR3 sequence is CASSEFRDSYGYTF. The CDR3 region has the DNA TGTGCCAGCAGTGAGTTCCGGGACAGCTATGGCTACACCTTC.

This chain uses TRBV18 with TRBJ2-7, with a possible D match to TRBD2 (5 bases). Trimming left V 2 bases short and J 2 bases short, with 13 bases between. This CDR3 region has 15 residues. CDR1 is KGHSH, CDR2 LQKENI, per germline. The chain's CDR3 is CASSPYSGSTYEQYF. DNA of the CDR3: TGTGCCAGCTCACCATACTCGGGATCTACCTACGAGCAGTACTTC.

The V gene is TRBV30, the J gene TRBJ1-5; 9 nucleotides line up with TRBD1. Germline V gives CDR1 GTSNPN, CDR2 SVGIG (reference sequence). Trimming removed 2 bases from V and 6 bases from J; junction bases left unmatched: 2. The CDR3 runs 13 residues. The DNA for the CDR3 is TGTGCCTGGAGTACAGGGGGCATTCAGCCCCAGCATTTT. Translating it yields CAWSTGGIQPQHF.

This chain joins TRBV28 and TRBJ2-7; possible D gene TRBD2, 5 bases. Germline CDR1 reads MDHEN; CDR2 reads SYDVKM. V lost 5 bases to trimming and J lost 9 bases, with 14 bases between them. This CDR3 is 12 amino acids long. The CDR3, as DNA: TGTGCCAGCAGTCGAGAGGGAGACGGGCAGTACTTC. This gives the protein CASSREGDGQYF.